These T cell receptor beta chains were read from a single sample in a study of Graves' ophthalmopathy and Graves' hyperthyroidism. Via MiXCR, TCRdb re-called the multiplex PCR reads, giving one row per CDR3 protein. The table has 300,000 to 400,000 distinct CDR3 sequences, roughly a sixth seen once. The material sequenced was peripheral blood. Source of these receptors: an adult man with Graves' ophthalmopathy. Both conserved end residues are part of each CDR3. Fields, in order: D gene, clone size, V gene, J gene, CDR3 length, CDR3 protein. A D gene is named only where the DNA matches it firmly. Rows give clone size only sometimes, using once, few, many, or a class for an expanded clone.

d_gene: NA
abundance: many
v_gene: TRBV6-5
j_gene: TRBJ2-1
len: 11
CDR3aa: CASSDSNEQFF

d_gene: TRBD2
abundance: many
v_gene: TRBV7-8
j_gene: TRBJ2-3
len: 16
CDR3aa: CASSLVLAGGVDTQYF

d_gene: NA
abundance: many
v_gene: TRBV5-1
j_gene: TRBJ2-2
len: 14
CDR3aa: CASSALAHTGELFF

d_gene: NA
abundance: many
v_gene: TRBV18
j_gene: TRBJ2-5
len: 13
CDR3aa: CASSPPVGETQYF

d_gene: NA
abundance: many
v_gene: TRBV15
j_gene: TRBJ1-5
len: 14
CDR3aa: CATSRERGGQPQHF

d_gene: TRBD2
abundance: many
v_gene: TRBV11-1
j_gene: TRBJ2-5
len: 15
CDR3aa: CASSRSSGGQETQYF

d_gene: NA
abundance: many
v_gene: TRBV6-2/TRBV6-3
j_gene: TRBJ1-2
len: 15
CDR3aa: CASRPGQLSNYGYTF

d_gene: TRBD1
abundance: many
v_gene: TRBV28
j_gene: TRBJ2-4
len: 19
CDR3aa: CASSERTGKPLLAKNIQYF

d_gene: NA
abundance: many
v_gene: TRBV19
j_gene: TRBJ2-7
len: 15
CDR3aa: CASSILGGADYEQYF

d_gene: TRBD1
abundance: many
v_gene: TRBV6-1
j_gene: TRBJ2-5
len: 16
CDR3aa: CASSAGTGGLSETQYF

d_gene: TRBD2
abundance: NA
v_gene: TRBV27
j_gene: TRBJ2-2
len: 14
CDR3aa: CASSRGVGSGELFF

d_gene: TRBD2
abundance: many
v_gene: TRBV5-1
j_gene: TRBJ2-2
len: 17
CDR3aa: CASSESLGGRNTGELFF

d_gene: NA
abundance: NA
v_gene: TRBV5-1
j_gene: TRBJ1-1
len: 15
CDR3aa: CASRNEGISGTEAFF

d_gene: TRBD1
abundance: many
v_gene: TRBV6-1
j_gene: TRBJ1-1
len: 14
CDR3aa: CASSGRDRNTEAFF

d_gene: TRBD1
abundance: many
v_gene: TRBV15
j_gene: TRBJ2-7
len: 14
CDR3aa: CATARDRGLYEQYF

d_gene: NA
abundance: many
v_gene: TRBV15
j_gene: TRBJ1-3
len: 18
CDR3aa: CATSRDRGRPGSGNTIYF

d_gene: TRBD2
abundance: many
v_gene: TRBV6-5
j_gene: TRBJ2-7
len: 14
CDR3aa: CASSSGTRTYEQYF

d_gene: NA
abundance: NA
v_gene: TRBV12-3/TRBV12-4
j_gene: TRBJ1-1
len: 15
CDR3aa: CASREIGTINTEAFF

d_gene: NA
abundance: many
v_gene: TRBV30
j_gene: TRBJ1-2
len: 12
CDR3aa: CAWSDDPYGYTF

d_gene: TRBD1
abundance: many
v_gene: TRBV7-2
j_gene: TRBJ2-2
len: 15
CDR3aa: CASSPWTGVTGELFF